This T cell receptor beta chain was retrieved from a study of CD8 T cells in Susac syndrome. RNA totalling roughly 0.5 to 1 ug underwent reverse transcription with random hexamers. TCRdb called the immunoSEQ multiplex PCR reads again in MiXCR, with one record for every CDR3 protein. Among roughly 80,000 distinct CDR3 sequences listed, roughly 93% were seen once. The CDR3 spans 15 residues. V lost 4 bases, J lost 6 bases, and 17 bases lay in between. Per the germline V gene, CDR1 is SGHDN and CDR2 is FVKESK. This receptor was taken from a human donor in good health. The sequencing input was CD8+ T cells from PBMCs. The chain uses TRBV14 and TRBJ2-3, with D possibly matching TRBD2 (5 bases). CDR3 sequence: CASSLERGRRDTQYF. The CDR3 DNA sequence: TGTGCCAGCAGCCTGGAGCGAGGGCGGCGGGATACGCAGTATTTT.